Below, 13 T cell receptor beta chains from the same sample are listed, as sequenced in a study of CD8+ T cells in alopecia areata. Following RNA extraction, reverse transcription yielded cDNA that acted as the sequencing template. Libraries were prepared by immunoSEQ multiplex PCR; TCRdb keeps only in-frame clonotypes and omits some of them. The sample yields around 300,000 clones, without any singletons. Markers used for sorting pooled cutaneous lymph node cells were CD4, CD8alpha, NKG2D, NKG2ACE and others. Sequencing was performed on CD4+ T cells sorted from a lymph node. These receptors originate from a C3H/HeJ mouse with alopecia areata. The mouse line has the MHC haplotype H2-k.

To note about this clone: The gene names given are mouse names. The read ends 4 residues shy of where the CDR3 ends; the end is completed using the germline J gene. The rearrangement links TRBV3 to TRBJ2-7, with TRBD2 matching 8 bases. Germline CDR1 and CDR2: SNHLY and FYNGKV (reference sequence). CDR3 length: 16 amino acids. CDR3 residues: CASSLEGGAQSYEQYF. The sequenced part of the CDR3 DNA is TGTGCCAGCAGCTTAGAGGGGGGGGCGCAATCTTAT.

Concerning this clone itself: Gene names denote mouse genes. The read stops 3 residues short of the end of the CDR3; the missing end is completed from the germline J gene. The J gene is TRBJ1-6, the V gene TRBV5; D uncertain. Being an ORF, TRBJ1-6 has a function that is uncertain. The CDR3 has 14 residues. Between the trimmed V and J ends, which lost 1 base and 7 bases, there was a span of 8 bases. The V gene's germline CDR1 is LGHNA and CDR2 YNLKQL (reference sequence). Partial CDR3 DNA: TGTGCCAGCAGCCAAGTCACAGAAAATTCGCCC. Residues: CASSQVTENSP. The complete CDR3 protein is CASSQVTENSPLYF.

Note on this clone: All gene names here are mouse names. Read sequence stops 4 residues before the CDR3 end, and the germline J gene provides the missing end. The chain couples TRBV19 to TRBJ2-7, with TRBD2 matching 11 bases. Per germline, CDR1 FNHDT and CDR2 SITEND (reference sequence). This CDR3 region has 14 residues. V trimming: 5 bases; J trimming: 0 bases; junction bases outside the gene matches: 1. The CDR3 region is CASRGLGVSYEQYF. The covered CDR3 bases are TGTGCCAGCAGGGGACTGGGGGTCTCCTAT.

Note on this clone: The listed genes are named as in mouse. The CDR3 end lies 4 residues beyond the end of the read and is filled in from the germline J gene. V usage is TRBV13-1 and J usage is TRBJ2-3; TRBD2 agrees at 7 bases. With 0 bases clipped from V and 1 base from J, the junction kept 5 bases outside the gene matches. The CDR3 totals 16 residues. The germline CDR1 and CDR2 sequences are NSHNY and SYGAGN. Incomplete CDR3 DNA: TGTGCCAGCAGTGATGGGGGGGGGTTGGGTGCAGAA. Translating it yields CASSDGGGLGAE. The whole CDR3 protein is CASSDGGGLGAETLYF.

This clone appeared a few times. Gene names are the mouse ones. The sequence runs out 4 residues before the end of the CDR3; the remainder is reconstructed from the germline J gene. The same CDR3 arises from other DNA sequences in this sample as well. The V and J genes are TRBV13-1 and TRBJ2-3, with 9 positions matching TRBD2. Germline CDR1 reads NSHNY; CDR2 reads SYGAGN. This CDR3 has 14 amino acids. V lost 2 bases, J lost 4 bases, and 2 bases stayed unmatched. This chain's CDR3 is CASSETGGTETLYF. The DNA read from the CDR3 is TGTGCCAGCAGTGAGACTGGGGGTACAGAA.

This clone was seen only a few times. Mouse germline and gene names are used. From the germline J gene comes the end of the CDR3, since the read stops 4 residues before it. This chain links TRBV4 with TRBJ2-3, with 9 bases that match TRBD1. Germline V gives CDR1 LGHDT, CDR2 YNNKQL (reference sequence). The V gene end was trimmed by 5 bases and the J gene end by 3 bases; junction bases not matched to a gene: 3. This CDR3 is 14 amino acids long. This CDR3 is CASSHRGRAETLYF. CDR3 bases read: TGTGCCAGCAGCCACAGGGGGCGGGCAGAA.

About this clone: Each gene name is a mouse one. The observed sequence ends 4 residues before the CDR3 terminus, with the missing tail filled in from the germline J gene. This chain links TRBV19 with TRBJ2-3, with 8 positions matching TRBD1. Losses at the gene ends were 7 bases for V and 0 bases for J; bases not matched to a gene: 4. CDR3 size: 14 residues. CDR1 is FNHDT, CDR2 SITEND, per germline (reference sequence). The CDR3: CASGQGASAETLYF. The sequenced CDR3 bases are TGTGCCAGCGGCCAGGGGGCTAGTGCAGAA.

This clone was observed a few times. Mouse gene names apply. The read is 4 residues too short to cover the CDR3 end, so that end is filled in from the germline J gene. The rearrangement links TRBV13-3 to TRBJ2-3, with no clear D. V was pared by 6 bases and J by 0 bases, with 8 bases between. In germline, CDR1 is NNHDY, CDR2 SYVADS. The CDR3 contains 13 residues. This CDR3 is CASKTTSAETLYF. CDR3 DNA, as far as it was read: TGTGCCAGCAAGACAACTAGTGCAGAA.

To note about this clone: Gene names refer to mouse genes. The CDR3 bases that were read are TGTGCCAGCAGTATAGGGTTCCAAGAC. This sequence encodes CASSIGFQD. The whole CDR3 reads CASSIGFQDTQYF. The gene calls are TRBV19 and TRBJ2-5; D remains ambiguous. The read ends 4 residues shy of where the CDR3 ends; the end is completed using the germline J gene. The CDR3 extends over 13 amino acids. Trimming took 0 bases from V and 2 from J, leaving 4 bases between them. Germline V gives CDR1 FNHDT, CDR2 SITEND (reference sequence).

The sample holds a few counts of this clone. The gene names here belong to mouse. The part of the CDR3 DNA that was read is TGTGCCTGGAGTCCCGACAGGACCTCCTAT. Its translation: CAWSPDRTSY. The complete CDR3 reads CAWSPDRTSYEQYF. The J gene is TRBJ2-7, the V gene TRBV31; the D gene is possibly TRBD1 (6 bases). The read ends 4 residues early relative to the CDR3; the germline J gene fills the gap. The CDR3 runs 14 residues. Germline CDR1 reads GKSSPN; CDR2 reads SITVG. Trimming cost V 1 base and J 0 bases, with 10 bases left between them.

This clone was detected only a few times. The gene symbols are mouse symbols. The read ends 4 residues before the CDR3 terminus; that terminus is restored from the germline J gene. Additional DNA sequences in this sample encode the identical CDR3. The chain carries TRBV19 and TRBJ2-1; 8 bases are a match to TRBD2. Germline trimming cut 1 base from V and 3 bases from J; bases unmatched to any gene: 3. This CDR3 region has 15 residues. CDR1 FNHDT and CDR2 SITEND come from the germline V gene (reference sequence). CDR3 sequence reads: CASSIPGGSYAEQFF. Incomplete CDR3 DNA: TGTGCCAGCAGTATACCTGGGGGGTCCTATGCT.

Notes on this clone: Mouse names are used for the genes. The read falls 4 residues short of the CDR3 end, and the missing part is taken from the germline J gene. The V gene is TRBV5, the J gene TRBJ1-1; 10 nucleotides match TRBD1. The CDR3 runs to 16 residues. Unmatched junction bases numbered 7, after V lost 3 bases and J lost 3 bases. Per the germline V gene, CDR1 is LGHNA and CDR2 is YNLKQL (reference sequence). CDR3 amino acids: CASSQPGQGRHTEVFF. The part of the CDR3 DNA that was read is TGTGCCAGCAGCCAGCCGGGACAGGGGAGGCACACA.

Only a few counts were recorded for this clone. Gene names are the mouse ones. The CDR3 region is CTCSAGLVLSSYEQYF. The part of the CDR3 DNA that was read is TGCACCTGCAGTGCAGGCCTGGTTCTGAGCTCCTAT. This chain uses TRBV1 with TRBJ2-7; no firm D call. The read stops 4 residues short of the end of the CDR3; the missing end is completed from the germline J gene. Germline V lookup: CDR1 NSQYPW, CDR2 LRSPGD (reference sequence). CDR3 length: 16 amino acids. V shed 1 base and J shed 0 bases, with 13 bases lying between them.